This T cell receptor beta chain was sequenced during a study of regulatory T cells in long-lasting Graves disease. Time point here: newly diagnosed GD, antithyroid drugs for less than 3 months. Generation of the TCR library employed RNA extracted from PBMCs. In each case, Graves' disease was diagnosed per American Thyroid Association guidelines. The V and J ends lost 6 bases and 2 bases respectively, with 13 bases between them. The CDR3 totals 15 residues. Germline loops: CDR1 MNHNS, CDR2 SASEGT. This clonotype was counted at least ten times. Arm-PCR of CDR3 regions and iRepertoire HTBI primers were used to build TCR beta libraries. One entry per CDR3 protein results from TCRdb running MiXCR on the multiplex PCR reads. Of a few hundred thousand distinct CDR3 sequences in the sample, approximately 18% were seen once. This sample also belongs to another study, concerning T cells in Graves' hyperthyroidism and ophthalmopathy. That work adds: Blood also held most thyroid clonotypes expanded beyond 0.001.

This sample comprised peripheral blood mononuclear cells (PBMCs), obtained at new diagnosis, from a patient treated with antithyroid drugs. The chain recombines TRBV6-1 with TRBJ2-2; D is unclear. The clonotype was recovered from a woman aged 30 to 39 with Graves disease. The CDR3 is CASSHRGDNTGELFF. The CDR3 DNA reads TGTGCCAGCAGCCATCGTGGTGATAACACCGGGGAGCTGTTTTTT.